The clone carrying this T cell receptor beta chain has a single count. What it binds is unknown. This record comes from a study of blood T cells in healthy people across ages. Study-level points and caveats: More naive CD4+ cells and higher diversity marked long-lived donors relative to aged donors.

The CDR3 length is 16 residues. CDR1 is MNHEY and CDR2 is SMNVEV in the germline V gene (reference sequence). With 3 bases removed from V and 6 bases from J, the gap between germline ends came to 18 bases. The second PCR ran about 6 to 11 cycles with a sample-barcoded 5' primer and J-beta primers. TCRdb processed the 5' RACE reads anew with MiXCR; each CDR3 protein has one entry. The repertoire has about 630,000 distinct CDR3 sequences, roughly 21% of them found once; the top ten carry roughly 3.7%. The sample taken for sequencing was blood. This TCR derives from a man in his 70s in good health. J is TRBJ2-1 and V is TRBV27, with a tentative D call TRBD2 (6 bases). The CDR3 here is CASSLQPRGISNEQFF. For the CDR3, the DNA is TGTGCCAGCAGTTTGCAACCTCGGGGGATTAGCAATGAGCAGTTCTTC.